The clone carrying this T cell receptor beta chain showed up just once. These data come from a study of siplizumab effects on memory and regulatory T cells. Deletions cut 3 bases from V and 5 bases from J, with 13 bases between. Germline CDR1 reads MGHDK; CDR2 reads SYGVNS. This CDR3 has 14 residues. Using immunoSEQ multiplex PCR, the repertoire was profiled, and TCRdb retains in-frame clones only, with some absent. The sample lists about 110,000 clones, roughly 90% occurring once. The gene calls are TRBV25-1 and TRBJ2-5, with D perhaps matching TRBD2 (6 bases). This TCR derives from a human donor in good health. The sample taken for sequencing was CD4+ T cells sorted from blood. This chain's CDR3 is CASSELGGRETQYF. CDR3 sequence (DNA): TGTGCCAGCAGTGAGCTGGGAGGTAGGGAGACCCAGTACTTC.